The present TCR beta chain was sequenced within a study of blood T cells in healthy people across ages. A second about 6 to 11 cycle PCR used barcoded and J-beta primers. TCRdb re-derived calls from the 5' RACE reads in MiXCR, one entry per CDR3 protein. The table lists 1 million or so distinct CDR3 sequences, 20% to 25% of them singletons, with around 0.75% in the top ten. On this clonotype: Because the CDR3's place on the DNA is in doubt, the DNA is left out and the CDR3 is given as listed by TCRdb.

The CDR3 is 12 residues long, counting both termini. Looked up from germline, CDR1 is MDHEN and CDR2 is SYDVKM. A further study also used this sample, focusing on T cells of mothers and their children.

The chain combines TRBV28 with TRBJ1-1; TRBD1 reflects the table's D call only, with no check against the DNA. The TCR comes from a girl aged 2 to 10 in good health. What was sequenced was blood. The CDR3 sequence: CASSSSDRVNSF.